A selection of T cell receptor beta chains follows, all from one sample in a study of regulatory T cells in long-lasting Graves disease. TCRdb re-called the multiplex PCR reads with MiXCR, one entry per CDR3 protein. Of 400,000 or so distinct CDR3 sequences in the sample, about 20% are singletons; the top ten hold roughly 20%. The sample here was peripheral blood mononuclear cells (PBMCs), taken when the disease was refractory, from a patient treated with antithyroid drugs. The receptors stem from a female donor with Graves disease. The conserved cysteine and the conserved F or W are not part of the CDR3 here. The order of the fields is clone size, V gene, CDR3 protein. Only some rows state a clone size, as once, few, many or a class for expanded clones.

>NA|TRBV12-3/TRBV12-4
ASRRTVTYNEQF
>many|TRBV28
ASDYSNQPQH
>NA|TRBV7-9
ASSPVAGADTQY
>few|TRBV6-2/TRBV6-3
ASSSSGRNTGELF
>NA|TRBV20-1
SARDGMVYNEQF
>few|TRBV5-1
ASSPTLQRVHTEAF
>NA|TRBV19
ASSIHPTGELF
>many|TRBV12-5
ASGLARQY
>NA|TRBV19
ASSRSGGNSPLH
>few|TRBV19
ASSDMRHTEAF
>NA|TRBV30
AWSGGARGYGYT
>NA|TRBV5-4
ASSYDRGLEETQY
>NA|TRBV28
ASSPLTSGVQY
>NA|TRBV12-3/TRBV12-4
ASSLGSGQGYERY
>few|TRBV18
ASSPPGAKTYEQY
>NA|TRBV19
ASSQAGGQTYEQY
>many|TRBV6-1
ASSPLMATGELF
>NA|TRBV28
ASSLPKPYNEQF
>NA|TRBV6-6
ASSYLAGRFGELF
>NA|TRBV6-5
ASSYFRADTQY
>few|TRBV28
ASSDGLADTTRQY
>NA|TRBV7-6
ASSPNPGGNEKLF
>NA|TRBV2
ASSDGTFGLVFPYEQY
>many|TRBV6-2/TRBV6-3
ASSSITLAGIQETQY
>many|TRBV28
ASSPLGLSETQY
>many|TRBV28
ASESGRTSSGANVLT
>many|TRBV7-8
ASSRTGDRGEKLF
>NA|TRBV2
ASSYPSGSSYEQY
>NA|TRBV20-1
SASPPWANVLT
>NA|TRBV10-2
ASRAAGATNEKLF
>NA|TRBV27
ASSPPGGQQY
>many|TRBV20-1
SARDKEPEAF
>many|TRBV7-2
ASSTTKIEQY
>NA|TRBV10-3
AISVRQGYGYT
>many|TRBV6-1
ASSDHSGTGHYEQY
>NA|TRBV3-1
ASSPYPTGELF
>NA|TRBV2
ASSELGSGRYHTDTQY
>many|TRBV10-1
ASSEGQLKTQY
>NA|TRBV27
ASSPQGARPNEKLS
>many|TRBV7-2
ASSLAASGGDNEQF
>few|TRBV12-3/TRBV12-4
ASGRAGYEQY
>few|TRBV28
ASSNRGGTGEQF
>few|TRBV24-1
ATSDPVSGTYEQY
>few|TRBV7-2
ASSPRFSGSEETQY
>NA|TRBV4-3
ASSQESSRDTGELF
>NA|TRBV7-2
ASSQESSGTGEQY
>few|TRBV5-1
ASSTSGTGIYEQY
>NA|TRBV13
ASSLEGPSGETQY
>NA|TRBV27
ASKTGGASYEQY
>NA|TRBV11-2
ASSPGELLAARVNNEQF
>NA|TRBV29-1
SAGRGGTEQY
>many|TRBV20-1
SARDPDVGETQY
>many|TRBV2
ASSVQGGRPQH
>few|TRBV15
ATTPTGLLEQY
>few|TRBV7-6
ASSPWDLNTGELF
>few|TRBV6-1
ASIKPDRAYSNQPQH
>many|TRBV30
AWNKGTVNEKLF